This T cell receptor beta chain was recorded in a study of T cells in localized non-small cell lung cancer. The study's findings and limits: With higher T cell density in blood came longer overall survival. Peak T cell clonality was found in uninvolved adjacent lung, exceeding tumor.

On this clone: Its matching antigen is unknown.

Clones were sequenced by immunoSEQ multiplex PCR, and TCRdb holds only the in-frame ones, with some missing. The sample includes tens of thousands of clones, around 82% of them seen just once. V lost 1 base and J lost 10; bases outside the gene matches: 14. CDR3 size: 16 residues. The germline CDR1 and CDR2 sequences are LGHNT and FRNRAP. The receptor's source is a man aged 40 to 70 with stage II squamous cell lung carcinoma. The rearrangement uses TRBV12-5 and TRBJ1-2; TRBD1 matches 8 bases. This specimen was PBMCs, taken before any cancer treatment. CDR3 bases: TGTGCTAGTGGTTTGGCCCTCGGTGAGGACAGGGATGTCTACACCTTC. Translation: CASGLALGEDRDVYTF.